This T cell receptor (beta chain) was found in a study of tumor and adjacent non-tumor tissue in lung cancer. The CDR3 has 14 residues. The V end was cut by 1 base, the J end by 8 bases, with 15 bases between. A modified ARM-PCR protocol with three rounds of nested PCR amplified TCRbeta. TCRdb reanalysed the multiplex PCR reads using MiXCR and keeps one entry per CDR3 protein. The table has 60,000 to 85,000 distinct CDR3 sequences, roughly 73% seen once. No cell sorting was done before RNA was extracted from the tissue. This receptor was obtained from a woman aged 45-65 years with non-small cell lung cancer. Sequenced material: lung tumor tissue. This chain joins TRBV12-3 or TRBV12-4 and TRBJ2-7, with D possibly TRBD2 on 5 matching bases. DNA for the CDR3: TGTGCCAGCAGTTTAGGCGTGAGGGAGTTCAAGCAGTACTTC. Its protein product is CASSLGVREFKQYF.